The TCR beta chain described here comes from a study of cytomegalovirus exposure and HLA in healthy donors. Germline V lookup: CDR1 LNHNV, CDR2 YYDKDF (reference sequence). The V end was cut by 3 bases, the J end by 8 bases, with 23 bases between. The CDR3 sequence is 17 residues long. In regard to this clone: Its antigen is not known.

The study, taken as a whole, reports: Investigators reported around 150 TCR beta chains as tied to cytomegalovirus.

PCR primers comprised 60 Vbeta and 13 Jbeta primers. Clones were read by immunoSEQ multiplex PCR, and TCRdb kept only the in-frame ones, dropping some. The table includes roughly 150,000 clones, around 73% detected once. The gene calls are TRBV15 and TRBJ2-4; a weak D match, TRBD1 (7 bases). This sequence was found in a woman younger than 35 in good health and CMV-seropositive. The source material was PBMCs. CDR3 in amino acids: CATSSIRGAPAKDIQYF. DNA for the CDR3: TGTGCCACCAGCAGCATCAGGGGGGCTCCAGCCAAGGACATTCAGTACTTC.